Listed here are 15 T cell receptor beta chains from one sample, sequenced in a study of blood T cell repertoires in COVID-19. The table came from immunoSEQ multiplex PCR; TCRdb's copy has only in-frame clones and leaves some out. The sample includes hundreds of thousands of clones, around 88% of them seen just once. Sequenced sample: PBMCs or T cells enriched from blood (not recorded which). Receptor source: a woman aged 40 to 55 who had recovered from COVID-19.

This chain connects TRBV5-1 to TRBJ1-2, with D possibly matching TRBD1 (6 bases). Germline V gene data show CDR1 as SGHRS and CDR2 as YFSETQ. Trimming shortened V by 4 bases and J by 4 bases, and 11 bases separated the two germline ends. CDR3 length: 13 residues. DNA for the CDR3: TGCGCCAGCAGCACCGAGACAGGCTATGGCTACACCTTC. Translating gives CASSTETGYGYTF.

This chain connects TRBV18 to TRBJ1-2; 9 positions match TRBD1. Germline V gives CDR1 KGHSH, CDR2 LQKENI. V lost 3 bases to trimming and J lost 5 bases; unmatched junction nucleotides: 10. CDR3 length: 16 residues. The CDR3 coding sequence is TGTGCCAGCTCACCCCCTTGGGGGACAGGGATTTATGGCTACACCTTC. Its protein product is CASSPPWGTGIYGYTF. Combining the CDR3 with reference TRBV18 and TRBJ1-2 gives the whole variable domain NAGVMQNPRHLVRRRGQEARLRCSPMKGHSHVYWYRQLPEEGLKFMVYLQKENIIDESGMPKERFSAEFPKEGPSILRIQQVVRGDSAAYFCASSPPWGTGIYGYTFGSGTRLTVV.

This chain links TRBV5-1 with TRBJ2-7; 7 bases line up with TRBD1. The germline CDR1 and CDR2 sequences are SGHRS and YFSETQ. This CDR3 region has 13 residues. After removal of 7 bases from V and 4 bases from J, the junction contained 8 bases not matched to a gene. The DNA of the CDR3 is TGCGCCAGCGCCCGCGACAGGGAGTACGAGCAGTACTTC. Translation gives CASARDREYEQYF.

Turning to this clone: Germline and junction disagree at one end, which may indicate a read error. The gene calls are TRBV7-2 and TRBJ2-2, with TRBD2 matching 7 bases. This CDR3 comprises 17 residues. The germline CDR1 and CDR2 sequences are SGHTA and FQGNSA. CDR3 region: CASTLNQRGVFGGELFF. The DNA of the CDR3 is TGTGCCAGCACCTTAAACCAGCGGGGCGTCTTTGGCGGGGAGCTGTTTTTT.

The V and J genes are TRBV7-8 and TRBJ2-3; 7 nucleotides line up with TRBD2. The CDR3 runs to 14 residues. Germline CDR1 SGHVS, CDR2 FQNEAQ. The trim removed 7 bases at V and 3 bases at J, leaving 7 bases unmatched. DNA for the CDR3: TGTGCCAGCAAGGATATGGGGGGGACAGATACGCAGTATTTT. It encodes CASKDMGGTDTQYF.

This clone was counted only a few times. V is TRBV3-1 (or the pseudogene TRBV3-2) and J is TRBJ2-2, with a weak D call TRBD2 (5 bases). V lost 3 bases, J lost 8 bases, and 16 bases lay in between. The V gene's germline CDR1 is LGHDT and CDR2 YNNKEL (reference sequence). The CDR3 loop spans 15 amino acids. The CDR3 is CASSQSLGRRGELFF. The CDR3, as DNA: TGTGCCAGCAGCCAGAGCCTAGGACGGAGGGGGGAGCTGTTTTTT.

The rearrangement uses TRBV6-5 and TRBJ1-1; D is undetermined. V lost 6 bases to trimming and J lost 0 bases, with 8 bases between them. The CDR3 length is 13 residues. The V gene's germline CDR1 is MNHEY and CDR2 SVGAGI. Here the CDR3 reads CASRGSLNTEAFF. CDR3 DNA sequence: TGTGCCAGCAGGGGCAGTTTGAACACTGAAGCTTTCTTT.

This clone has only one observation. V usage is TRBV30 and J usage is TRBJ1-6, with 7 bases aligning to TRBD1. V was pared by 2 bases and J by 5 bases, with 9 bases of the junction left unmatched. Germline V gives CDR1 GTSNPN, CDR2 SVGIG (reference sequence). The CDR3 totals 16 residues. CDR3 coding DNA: TGTGCCTGGAGTTTACCCCGGACAGGTGATAATTCACCCCTCCACTTT. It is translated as CAWSLPRTGDNSPLHF.

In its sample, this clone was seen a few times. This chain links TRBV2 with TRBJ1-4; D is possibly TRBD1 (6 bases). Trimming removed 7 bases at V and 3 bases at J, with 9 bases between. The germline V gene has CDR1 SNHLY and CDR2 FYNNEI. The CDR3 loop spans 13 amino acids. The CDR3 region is CASMRTANEKLFF. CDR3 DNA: TGTGCCAGCATGCGGACAGCTAATGAAAAACTGTTTTTT.

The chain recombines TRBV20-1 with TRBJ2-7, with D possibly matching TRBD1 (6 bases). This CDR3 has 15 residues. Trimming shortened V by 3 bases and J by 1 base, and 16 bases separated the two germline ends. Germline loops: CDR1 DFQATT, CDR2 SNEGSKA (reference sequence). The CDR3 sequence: CSASEGRGLSYEQYF. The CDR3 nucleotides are TGCAGTGCTAGTGAGGGCAGGGGATTATCCTACGAGCAGTACTTC.

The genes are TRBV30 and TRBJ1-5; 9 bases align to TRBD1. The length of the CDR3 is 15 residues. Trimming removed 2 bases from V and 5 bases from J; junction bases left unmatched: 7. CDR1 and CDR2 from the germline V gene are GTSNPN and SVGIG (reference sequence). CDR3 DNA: TGTGCCTGGAGTCAAATGGGACAGGGATATCAGCCCCAGCATTTT. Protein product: CAWSQMGQGYQPQHF.

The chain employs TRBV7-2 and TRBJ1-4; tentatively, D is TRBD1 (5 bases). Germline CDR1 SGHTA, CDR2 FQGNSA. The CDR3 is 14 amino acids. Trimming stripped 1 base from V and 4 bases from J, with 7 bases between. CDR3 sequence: CASSLGRGNEKLFF. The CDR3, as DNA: TGTGCCAGCAGCTTAGGGAGGGGTAATGAAAAACTGTTTTTT.

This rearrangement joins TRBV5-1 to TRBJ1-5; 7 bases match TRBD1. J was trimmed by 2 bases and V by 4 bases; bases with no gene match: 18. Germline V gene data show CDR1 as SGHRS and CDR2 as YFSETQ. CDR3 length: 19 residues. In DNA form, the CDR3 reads TGCGCCAGCAGCCCCCGACAGGGAAGTGATGATTCGGGCAATCAGCCCCAGCATTTT. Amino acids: CASSPRQGSDDSGNQPQHF. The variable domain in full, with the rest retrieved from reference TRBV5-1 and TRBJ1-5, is KAGVTQTPRYLIKTRGQQVTLSCSPISGHRSVSWYQQTPGQGLQFLFEYFSETQRNKGNFPGRFSGRQFSNSRSEMNVSTLELGDSALYLCASSPRQGSDDSGNQPQHFGDGTRLSIL.

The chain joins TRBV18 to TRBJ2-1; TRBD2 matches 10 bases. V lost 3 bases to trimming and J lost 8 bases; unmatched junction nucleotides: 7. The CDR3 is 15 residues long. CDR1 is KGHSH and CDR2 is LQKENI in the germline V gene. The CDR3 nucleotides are TGTGCCAGCTCACCTTCAGCGGGAGGGCCCCATGAGCAGTTCTTC. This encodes CASSPSAGGPHEQFF.

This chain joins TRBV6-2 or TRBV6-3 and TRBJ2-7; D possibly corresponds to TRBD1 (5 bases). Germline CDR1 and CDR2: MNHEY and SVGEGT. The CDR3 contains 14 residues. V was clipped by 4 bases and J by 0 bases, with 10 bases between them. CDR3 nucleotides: TGTGCCAGCAGTTCCAGGGTCCACTCCTACGAGCAGTACTTC. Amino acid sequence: CASSSRVHSYEQYF.